This T cell receptor beta chain was retrieved from a study of shared clonotypes between healthy human individuals. Positively selected for CCR7, the CD45RO-negative cells used as naive CD8 cells excluded terminally differentiated effector memory CD45RA+ cells. Original handling: ImmunoSEQ supplied junction-only sequences lacking quality scores, so filtering was different. Profiling relied on immunoSEQ multiplex PCR, and the TCRdb table lists in-frame clones only, not all of them. D and trimming were read from the DNA, whereas the V and J calls and clone size are those reported in that table. The profile shows around 2.1 million clones, approximately 94% of them singletons. This CDR3 has 15 amino acids. V dropped 0 bases and J dropped 4; count of bases not matched to a gene: 2. The germline CDR1 and CDR2 sequences are SGDLS and YYNGEE.

The chain links TRBV9 to TRBJ2-3; 10 bases agree with TRBD2. Sequencing was performed on naive CD8+ T cells from PBMCs. The clonotype was recovered from a man aged 18 to 30 in good health. Some clones in this sample may be carry-over from other donors' samples. The CDR3 is CASSVAGTSADTQYF. The CDR3 DNA reads as TGTGCCAGCAGCGTAGCTGGGACTAGCGCAGATACGCAGTATTTT.